This T cell receptor beta chain emerged from a study of T-cell memory formation after mild COVID-19. TCRdb re-called the 5' RACE reads through MiXCR, storing one row per CDR3 protein. The sample holds about 390,000 distinct CDR3 sequences, 16% seen once. This clonotype was counted between two and nine times. This clonotype originated in a man aged 18-30 years who had mild COVID-19 (a few samples of this study predate the infection). Cell type and time point are not known. The sample consisted of PBMCs or a T cell subset sorted from them (not recorded which).

CDR3: CASSNGLAGANEQFF. CDR3 nucleotide sequence: TGTGCCAGCAGCAACGGACTAGCGGGGGCAAATGAGCAGTTCTTC. The chain is built from TRBV7-2 and TRBJ2-1; 13 positions match TRBD2. This CDR3 spans 15 amino acids. V lost 5 bases, J lost 7 bases, and 5 bases stayed unmatched. Germline lookup yields CDR1 SGHTA and CDR2 FQGNSA.